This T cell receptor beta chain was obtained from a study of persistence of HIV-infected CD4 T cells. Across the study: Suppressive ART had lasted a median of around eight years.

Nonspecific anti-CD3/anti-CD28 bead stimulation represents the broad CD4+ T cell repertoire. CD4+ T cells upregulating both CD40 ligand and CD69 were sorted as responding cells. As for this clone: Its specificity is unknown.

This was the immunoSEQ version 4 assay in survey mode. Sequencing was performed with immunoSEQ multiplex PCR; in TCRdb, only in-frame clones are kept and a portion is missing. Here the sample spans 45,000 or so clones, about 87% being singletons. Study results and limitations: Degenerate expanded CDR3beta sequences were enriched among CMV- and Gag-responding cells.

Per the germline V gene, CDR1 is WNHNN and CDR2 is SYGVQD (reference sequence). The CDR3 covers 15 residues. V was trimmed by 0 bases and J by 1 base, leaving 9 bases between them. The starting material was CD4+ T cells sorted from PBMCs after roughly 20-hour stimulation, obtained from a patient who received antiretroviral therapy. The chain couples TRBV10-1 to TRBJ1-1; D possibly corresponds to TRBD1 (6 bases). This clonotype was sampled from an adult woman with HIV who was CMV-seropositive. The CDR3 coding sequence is TGCGCCAGCAGTGAGTCCTCGACAGGGAACACTGAAGCTTTCTTT. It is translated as CASSESSTGNTEAFF.